Listed here are 13 T cell receptor beta chains from one sample, sequenced in a study of blood T cell repertoires in COVID-19. Assay: immunoSEQ multiplex PCR; the TCRdb copy retains only in-frame clones and omits some. The sample includes about 230,000 clones, around 80% seen only once; the top ten take around 25%. The sample taken for sequencing was peripheral blood. The receptors here all came from a man aged 35 to 55 with acute or convalescent COVID-19.

The genes are TRBV19 and TRBJ2-3, with 14 bases fitting TRBD2. CDR3 length: 14 residues. Looked up from germline, CDR1 is LNHDA and CDR2 is SQIVND (reference sequence). V was clipped by 10 bases and J by 4 bases; unmatched bases: 4. DNA for the CDR3: TGTGCCATTCGACTAGCGGGAGGGCCAGATACGCAGTATTTT. It yields the protein CAIRLAGGPDTQYF.

The chain uses TRBV27 and TRBJ1-1; D remains unclear. CDR3 length: 13 residues. V was shortened by 5 bases and J by 6 bases, with 13 bases between the two germline ends. From germline, CDR1 is MNHEY and CDR2 SMNVEV (reference sequence). The CDR3 is CASSVRVPAEAFF. CDR3 DNA sequence: TGTGCCAGCAGTGTGCGGGTTCCGGCTGAAGCTTTCTTT.

The V gene is TRBV29-1, the J gene TRBJ2-1; D unresolved. The V gene's germline CDR1 is SQVTM and CDR2 ANQGSEA. The V end lost 7 bases, the J end lost 2 bases, and 21 bases lay between the germline ends. This CDR3 is 16 amino acids long. CDR3 sequence reads: CSATPETGVAYNEQFF. CDR3 nucleotide sequence: TGCAGCGCCACGCCCGAAACGGGTGTCGCCTACAATGAGCAGTTCTTC.

This clone has a single count. This chain uses TRBV28 with TRBJ2-5; unclear D gene. In germline, CDR1 is MDHEN, CDR2 SYDVKM. Trimming pared 2 bases from V and 1 base from J, leaving 5 bases between. This CDR3 spans 13 amino acids. The CDR3 reads CASSLGFQETQYF. The CDR3 DNA is TGTGCCAGCAGTTTAGGCTTCCAAGAGACCCAGTACTTC.

This clone has just a few counts. The chain employs TRBV3-1 (or the pseudogene TRBV3-2) and TRBJ1-1, with D unresolved. V lost 7 bases, J lost 4 bases, and 13 bases lay in between. The CDR3 length is 13 residues. Germline V gives CDR1 LGHDT, CDR2 YNNKEL (reference sequence). CDR3 sequence reads: CASTAGPSTEAFF. For the CDR3, the DNA is TGTGCCAGCACCGCTGGGCCGAGCACTGAAGCTTTCTTT.

A word on this clone: An end of the junction differs from the germline gene, which may be a read error. This sequence joins TRBV2 and TRBJ2-7, with 7 bases identical to TRBD2. The V gene's germline CDR1 is SNHLY and CDR2 FYNNEI. The length of the CDR3 is 15 residues. The CDR3 region is CASTSGTTASHEQYF. The CDR3 DNA reads as TGTGCCAGCACCTCCGGGACTACTGCCTCCCACGAGCAGTACTTC.

The chain uses TRBV7-9 and TRBJ2-5; weak D call: TRBD2 (5 bases). Per the germline V gene, CDR1 is SEHNR and CDR2 is FQNEAQ (reference sequence). V shed 7 bases and J shed 4 bases, with 13 bases lying between them. The CDR3 totals 13 residues. CDR3: CASIRREGETQYF. The CDR3 DNA follows: TGTGCCAGCATCCGTCGGGAAGGAGAGACCCAGTACTTC.

In its sample, this clone was seen once. This chain connects TRBV18 to TRBJ2-1; tentative D call: TRBD1 (5 bases). The CDR3 is made up of 12 amino acids. From germline, CDR1 is KGHSH and CDR2 LQKENI. Trimming stripped 1 base from V and 7 bases from J, with 5 bases between. The CDR3 here is CASSPQGNEQFF. The CDR3 nucleotides read TGTGCCAGCTCACCACAGGGGAATGAGCAGTTCTTC.

The chain couples TRBV13 to TRBJ1-5, with D perhaps TRBD1 (6 bases). The CDR3 is made up of 15 amino acids. From germline, CDR1 is PRHDT and CDR2 FYEKMQ (reference sequence). V lost 0 bases, J lost 3 bases, and 9 bases lay in between. Here the CDR3 DNA reads TGTGCCAGCAGCTTAGGGACAGGTTTCAATCAGCCCCAGCATTTT. This translates into CASSLGTGFNQPQHF.

The rearrangement links TRBV2 to TRBJ1-2; 7 bases fit TRBD1. This CDR3 contains 13 residues. V was clipped by 6 bases and J by 8 bases; unmatched bases: 9. CDR1 SNHLY and CDR2 FYNNEI come from the germline V gene. The DNA of the CDR3 is TGTGCCAGCAGGGTTCAAGGGGGCTGGGGCTACACCTTC. Protein sequence: CASRVQGGWGYTF.

This chain connects TRBV19 to TRBJ1-2; the match to TRBD1 covers 7 bases. CDR1 and CDR2 from the germline V gene are LNHDA and SQIVND (reference sequence). Unmatched junction bases numbered 6, after V lost 4 bases and J lost 4 bases. The CDR3 totals 14 residues. The CDR3 loop is CASSKTGSAYGYTF. CDR3 nucleotides: TGTGCCAGTAGTAAGACAGGGTCGGCCTATGGCTACACCTTC.

The CDR3 loop is CASSQGGAADTQYF. CDR3 nucleotide sequence: TGCGCCAGCAGCCAAGGGGGAGCTGCAGATACGCAGTATTTT. The rearrangement uses TRBV4-1 and TRBJ2-3; perhaps TRBD2 as D (5 bases). The V gene lost 1 base and the J gene lost 4 bases, with 9 bases spanning the gap. Germline-derived CDR1 and CDR2 are MGHRA and YSYEKL. This CDR3 spans 14 amino acids.

The CDR3 is CASSQVLAGGQETQYF. In DNA, the CDR3 is TGTGCCAGCAGCCAAGTTCTAGCGGGAGGCCAAGAGACCCAGTACTTC. The chain carries TRBV14 and TRBJ2-5, with 11 bases fitting TRBD2. J lost 1 base, V lost 1 base, and 2 bases had no gene match. The germline CDR1 and CDR2 sequences are SGHDN and FVKESK. This CDR3 comprises 16 residues.